Listed below are T cell receptor beta chains from one sample, sequenced in a study of blood T cell repertoires in COVID-19. Here immunoSEQ multiplex PCR was the method, and the copy in TCRdb shows in-frame clones only, minus some. The sample contains fewer than 250,000 clones, around 90% of which appear only once. Sequencing was performed on peripheral blood. These receptors came from a man aged 25-45 years with COVID-19, enrolled during active disease. Each CDR3 is given with its conserved first and last residue. The D gene is left open where the match is weak. Not all rows give a size; the values are once, few, many and, for expanded clones, a class.

-,13,-,TRBV11-2,TRBJ1-1,CASSFQGDTEAFF
few,14,TRBD1,TRBV19,TRBJ1-2,CASSTGGSNYGYTF
-,17,-,TRBV30,TRBJ1-6,CAWSVQLQGRVDSPLHF
-,13,TRBD2,TRBV30,TRBJ2-1,CAGGTSGYNEQFF
-,14,TRBD1,TRBV2,TRBJ1-1,CASSEEGAGGEAFF
-,18,-,TRBV3-1/TRBV3-2,TRBJ2-1,CASSQGMSGQGFFDEQFF
-,12,-,TRBV12-3/TRBV12-4,TRBJ2-3,CASSLSADTQYF
-,13,-,TRBV12-3/TRBV12-4,TRBJ1-2,CASSLGHYRSYTF
-,14,TRBD1,TRBV25-1,TRBJ1-3,CASSETGVGNTIYF
-,14,-,TRBV14,TRBJ1-1,CASSLLAGNTEAFF
once,18,TRBD1,TRBV2,TRBJ1-5,CASSERAGGAFRGQPQHF
-,16,-,TRBV23-1,TRBJ1-6,CASSQPPGHRNSPLHF
-,14,-,TRBV5-1,TRBJ2-5,CASSFESTVETQYF
-,15,-,TRBV9,TRBJ1-1,CASSEQVGGGTEAFF
-,15,-,TRBV18,TRBJ1-1,CASQSVGGGNTEAFF
-,14,-,TRBV6-6,TRBJ1-2,CASSYSAENYGYTF
-,19,-,TRBV27,TRBJ1-6,CASSWRGRGSSSYNSPLHF
-,14,TRBD1,TRBV2,TRBJ1-2,CATSPGQGSYGYTF
-,12,-,TRBV29-1,TRBJ1-5,CSVQGLGQPQHF
-,16,-,TRBV3-1/TRBV3-2,TRBJ1-4,CASSQGTGHENEKLFF
-,13,TRBD1,TRBV12-3/TRBV12-4,TRBJ1-5,CASSTGVDQPQHF
few,14,-,TRBV6-1,TRBJ1-2,CASSEGDIFRGYTF